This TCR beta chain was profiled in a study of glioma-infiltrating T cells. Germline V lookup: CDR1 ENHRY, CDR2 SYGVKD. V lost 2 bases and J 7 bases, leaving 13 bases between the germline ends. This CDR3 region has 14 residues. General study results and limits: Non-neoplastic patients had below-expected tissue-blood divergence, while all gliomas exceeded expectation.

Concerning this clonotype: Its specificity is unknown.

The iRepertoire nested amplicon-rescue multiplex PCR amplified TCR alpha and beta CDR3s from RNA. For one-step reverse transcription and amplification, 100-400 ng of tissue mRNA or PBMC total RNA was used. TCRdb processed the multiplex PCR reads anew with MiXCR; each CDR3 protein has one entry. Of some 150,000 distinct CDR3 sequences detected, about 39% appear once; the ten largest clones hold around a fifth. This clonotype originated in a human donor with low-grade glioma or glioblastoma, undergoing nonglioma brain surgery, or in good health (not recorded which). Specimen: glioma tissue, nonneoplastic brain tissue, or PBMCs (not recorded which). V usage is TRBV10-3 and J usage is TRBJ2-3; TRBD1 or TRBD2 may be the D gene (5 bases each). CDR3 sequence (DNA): TGTGCCATCAGTGAGGGCCGGGACGTGAATACGCAGTATTTT. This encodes CAISEGRDVNTQYF.